This T cell receptor beta chain was sequenced for a study of naive and memory T cell subsets. Cells stained for CD3, CD4, CD8, CD45RA and CD27 were sorted into four subsets. The beta constant-region primer was an equimolar mix of two oligonucleotides covering TRBC1 and TRBC2. Using its own MiXCR run on the UMI-ligation and nested PCR reads, TCRdb lists one record per CDR3 protein. Among approximately 140,000 distinct CDR3 sequences, over 15% were seen once, and the ten largest hold roughly 0.14%. The origin of this receptor is a human donor in good health. Specimen: naive CD4+ T cells from blood.

CDR3 in DNA: TGTGCCTGGAGCACGGTCACTGAAGCTTTCTTT. This codes for CAWSTVTEAFF. The chain has TRBV30 and TRBJ1-1; D call uncertain. Trimming left V 3 bases short and J 4 bases short, with 6 bases between. Germline V CDR1 and CDR2: GTSNPN, SVGIG (reference sequence). The CDR3 is 11 amino acids.